This T cell receptor (beta chain) appears in the sequencing data of a study of shared clonotypes between healthy human individuals. General study points: Large depth notwithstanding, sorted-subset sequencing proved incomplete by rarefaction.

As concerns this clone: Its antigen is not known.

The donors were all Caucasian adults (living in Nashville, Tennessee). The investigators split CD4+ cells into a CD45RA+ naive subset and a CD45RA-negative memory subset. Clones were sequenced by immunoSEQ multiplex PCR, and TCRdb holds only the in-frame ones, with some missing. The profile covers about 2 million clones, with approximately 95% appearing a single time and about 0.13% taken by the ten largest. This CDR3 is built from 15 residues. Germline V lookup: CDR1 SEHNR, CDR2 FQNEAQ (reference sequence). The ends were cut back, 0 bases at V and 2 bases at J, with 11 bases in the middle. The source is a man between 18 and 35 years old in good health. The rearrangement links TRBV7-9 to TRBJ2-7, with D possibly called TRBD1 or TRBD2 (5 bases each). Input material: naive CD4+ T cells sorted from blood. Sample subset: CD45RA+ positively selected. This CDR3 reads CASSLAGTPPYEQYF. The CDR3 region has the DNA TGTGCCAGCAGCTTAGCAGGGACGCCCCCCTACGAGCAGTACTTC.